The 31 T cell receptor beta chains below all came from one sample that was sequenced in a study of kidney transplant recipient with SARS-CoV-2 infection. One entry per CDR3 protein, called by TCRdb with MiXCR from the reads. The data show 200,000 to 300,000 distinct CDR3 sequences, about 28% seen once. Material: a blood sample, obtained at baseline and around day 110 from a kidney transplant recipient. Every receptor here comes from a male patient between 25 and 39 years old who had COVID-19 and was a kidney transplant recipient. Some T cells may trace back to the graft donor.

This clonotype was counted ten times or more. V gene TRBV28 combines with J gene TRBJ2-1, with TRBD1 matching over 9 bases. The CDR3 contains 15 residues. The ends lost 2 bases at V and 5 bases at J; junction bases unmatched: 4. Germline V gene data show CDR1 as MDHEN and CDR2 as SYDVKM. CDR3 sequence: CASSLAGTGNNEQFF. The DNA for the CDR3 is TGTGCCAGCAGTTTAGCCGGGACAGGGAACAATGAGCAGTTCTTC.

This clonotype was counted many times. This chain connects TRBV5-3 to TRBJ1-2, with D unresolved. Being an ORF, TRBV5-3 has a function that is uncertain. The V and J ends lost 7 bases and 4 bases respectively, with 23 bases between them. CDR3 size: 16 residues. DNA of the CDR3: TGTGCCAGACCAGTTCTAGTGGTGAGAAAGACCTATGGCTACACCTTC. Translation: CARPVLVVRKTYGYTF.

The CDR3 sequence: CSARDNRSAKNNSPLHF. In nucleotides, the CDR3 is TGCAGTGCTAGAGACAATAGATCAGCCAAGAACAATTCACCCCTCCACTTT. J is TRBJ1-6 and V is TRBV20-1; D not certain. Germline V gene lookup returns CDR1 DFQATT and CDR2 SNEGSKA (reference sequence). V lost 0 bases to trimming and J lost 7 bases, with 19 bases between them. The CDR3 covers 17 residues.

Only one count was recorded for this clonotype. It may be a read error: a sequence one base away is much more abundant. This rearrangement joins TRBV3-1 to TRBJ1-6; D not certain. The CDR3 runs 15 residues. Looked up from germline, CDR1 is LGHDT and CDR2 is YNNKEL (reference sequence). CDR3 sequence reads: CASREDRAYNSPLRF. For the CDR3, the DNA is TGTGCCAGCAGAGAAGACCGAGCCTATAATTCACCCCTCCGCTTT.

About this clonotype itself: A much larger clone lies a single base off, so this may be a read error. This sequence joins TRBV6-5 and TRBJ2-7, with 11 bases fitting TRBD1. CDR1 and CDR2 (germline): MNHEY, SVGAGI. The CDR3 has 13 residues. The CDR3 here is CACSSGTGGEQYF. The CDR3 nucleotides are TGTGCCTGCAGTTCCGGGACAGGGGGCGAGCAGTACTTC.

This clonotype was found many times. The chain carries TRBV6-8 and TRBJ1-1, with 7 positions matching TRBD1. Germline CDR1 reads MNHGY; CDR2 reads SAAAGT. The CDR3 spans 12 residues. J gave up 8 bases and V 6 bases, and 6 bases lay outside the gene matches. Here the CDR3 DNA reads TGTGCCAGCAGCGGGACAGCTTTCGAAGCTTTCTTT. Amino acids: CASSGTAFEAFF.

This clonotype occurred many times. V usage is TRBV3-1 and J usage is TRBJ1-1; D ambiguous. The CDR3 has 17 residues. Germline CDR1 and CDR2: LGHDT and YNNKEL (reference sequence). Trimming pared 5 bases from V and 4 bases from J, leaving 23 bases between. The CDR3, as DNA: TGTGCCAGCAGCACGCCACGTCCCATTTCAATTCGCACTGAAGCTTTCTTT. Its protein is CASSTPRPISIRTEAFF.

The chain couples TRBV30 to TRBJ1-1, with 7 nucleotides matching TRBD1. Unmatched junction bases numbered 4, after V lost 5 bases and J lost 4 bases. The germline V gene has CDR1 GTSNPN and CDR2 SVGIG (reference sequence). CDR3 length: 12 amino acids. As DNA, the CDR3 is TGTGCCTGGGGATACAGGGGCACTGAAGCTTTCTTT. Amino acids: CAWGYRGTEAFF.

Ten or more counts support this clonotype. The V and J genes are TRBV4-1 and TRBJ2-7; 12 nucleotides agree with TRBD2. V dropped 0 bases and J dropped 4; count of bases not matched to a gene: 10. This CDR3 has 18 residues. CDR1 is MGHRA, CDR2 YSYEKL, per germline. The CDR3 region has the DNA TGCGCCAGCAGCCAAGACCCCAGGGCTAGCGGGGGGGATTACGAGCAGTACTTC. Protein product: CASSQDPRASGGDYEQYF.

Concerning this clonotype itself: A much more abundant neighbour one base away suggests this may be a read error. The rearrangement joins TRBV2 to TRBJ1-2; the D gene is possibly TRBD1 (6 bases). Deletions cut 10 bases from V and 0 bases from J, with 15 bases between. The CDR3 covers 14 residues. The germline CDR1 and CDR2 sequences are SNHLY and FYNNEI. The CDR3: CANSRDTANYGYTF. The CDR3 nucleotides read TGTGCCAACAGCCGGGACACAGCTAACTATGGCTACACCTTC.

As regards this clonotype: A read error may account for a junction end that differs from germline. J is TRBJ1-1 and V is TRBV11-2; no definite D call. Germline-derived CDR1 and CDR2 are SGHAT and FQNNGV. CDR3 length: 12 residues. The CDR3 region has the DNA TGTACCAGCAGCTGGGAAGGAACTGAAGCTTTCTTT. Amino acid sequence: CTSSWEGTEAFF.

This clonotype showed up many times. In DNA form, the CDR3 reads TGCAGTGCCCGGAGGGGACTAGCGGGAGGCATAACCTACGAGCAGTACTTC. Amino acids: CSARRGLAGGITYEQYF. The genes are TRBV20-1 and TRBJ2-4; 15 bases fit TRBD2. The end of the DNA is better explained by TRBJ2-7, so the J call may be wrong. This CDR3 contains 17 residues. Germline V gene sequence: CDR1 DFQATT, CDR2 SNEGSKA (reference sequence).

This clonotype was detected ten times or more. The chain employs TRBV6-5 and TRBJ2-5; 12 nucleotides line up with TRBD2. The CDR3 length is 18 residues. Unmatched junction bases numbered 16, after V lost 4 bases and J lost 7 bases. Per the germline V gene, CDR1 is MNHEY and CDR2 is SVGAGI. CDR3 region: CASSSRTSGMSRLGTQYF. CDR3 DNA sequence: TGTGCCAGCAGTTCCCGGACTAGCGGGATGTCCCGCCTAGGGACCCAGTACTTC.

The table lists this clonotype with many counts. This chain connects TRBV7-8 to TRBJ2-7; D gene unclear. The length of the CDR3 is 11 residues. Deletions cut 3 bases from V and 3 bases from J, with 3 bases between. Germline CDR1 SGHVS, CDR2 FQNEAQ. CDR3 nucleotide sequence: TGTGCCAGCAGCTTCAACTACGAGCAGTACTTC. This translates into CASSFNYEQYF.

This clonotype was seen repeatedly, ten times or more. V usage is TRBV4-1 and J usage is TRBJ2-7; TRBD1 matches 7 bases. Losses at the gene ends were 6 bases for V and 1 base for J; bases not matched to a gene: 3. Germline assignment: CDR1 MGHRA and CDR2 YSYEKL. The CDR3 is 13 amino acids. Written as DNA, the CDR3 is TGCGCCAGCAGACAGACAGGGTCCTACGAGCAGTACTTC. As protein: CASRQTGSYEQYF.

As to this clonotype: This sequence may be a read error, since a much larger clone differs from it by one base. This chain joins TRBV7-2 and TRBJ2-4; 9 nucleotides agree with TRBD1. Germline loops: CDR1 SGHTA, CDR2 FQGNSA. V was pared by 7 bases and J by 9 bases, with 13 bases of the junction left unmatched. The CDR3 length is 15 residues. CDR3 nucleotide sequence: TGTGCCAGCAACTCAGAGCGCCGGGACAGGGTCATTCAGTACTTC. Amino acid sequence: CASNSERRDRVIQYF.

In this sample, this clonotype turned up many times. The V and J genes are TRBV6-5 and TRBJ1-2; tentatively, D is TRBD1 (5 bases). CDR3 length: 14 amino acids. Trimming took 2 bases from V and 7 from J, leaving 14 bases between them. Germline CDR1 and CDR2: MNHEY and SVGAGI. The CDR3: CASSYGGTPGGYTF. In DNA form, the CDR3 reads TGTGCCAGCAGTTACGGGGGGACCCCGGGTGGCTACACCTTC.

There are many counts of this clonotype. The rearrangement links TRBV3-1 to TRBJ1-5; weak D call: TRBD1 (5 bases). Per the germline V gene, CDR1 is LGHDT and CDR2 is YNNKEL (reference sequence). The V gene lost 3 bases and the J gene lost 7 bases, with 22 bases spanning the gap. The CDR3 loop spans 17 amino acids. The CDR3, as DNA: TGTGCCAGCAGCCACGTCACAGTACAGGTCCTACAGCAGCCCCAGCATTTT. It translates to CASSHVTVQVLQQPQHF.

This clonotype was found many times. The chain has TRBV5-3 and TRBJ1-2; D is unresolved. TRBV5-3 is an ORF, with its function uncertain. The CDR3 runs 16 residues. Trimming removed 6 bases from V and 4 bases from J, with 22 bases in between. Here the CDR3 DNA reads TGTGCCAGAATACTTGCAGTGGTGAGAAAGACCTATGGCTACACCTTC. Its protein product is CARILAVVRKTYGYTF.

The sample holds one count of this clonotype. This may be a read error: a much more frequent sequence differs by one nucleotide. The missing conserved phenylalanine or tryptophan at the end of this CDR3 makes a read error likely. The limits of the CDR3 on the DNA are not certain, so only TCRdb's listed CDR3 is given. This chain joins TRBV3-2 and TRBJ2-5. TRBV3-2 is labeled a pseudogene. The CDR3 sequence runs 12 residues, both termini included. CDR3 loop: CASSQLVGEQYS.

Of note for this clonotype: Given a much more abundant clone one base away, this may be a read error. This chain uses TRBV5-1 with TRBJ2-1; tentative D call: TRBD2 (6 bases). The CDR3 extends over 13 amino acids. Germline V gene lookup returns CDR1 SGHRS and CDR2 YFSETQ. CDR3 protein: CASIPPSGEEQSF. The CDR3 nucleotides read TGCGCCAGCATCCCTCCCTCCGGGGAGGAGCAGTCCTTC.

This clonotype was picked up one time. Being one base from a much bigger clone, this may be a read error. This chain uses TRBV25-1 with TRBJ1-2; D is ambiguous. Per the germline V gene, CDR1 is MGHDK and CDR2 is SYGVNS. Trimming took 5 bases from V and 4 from J, leaving 23 bases between them. The CDR3 consists of 17 residues. The DNA for the CDR3 is TGTGCCAGCAGTAAGGTGGTAGAACTGGGAAAGGCCTATGGCTACACCTTC. Protein product: CASSKVVELGKAYGYTF.

This clonotype was observed a handful of times. The chain couples TRBV28 to TRBJ2-1, with TRBD2 matching 16 bases. Per germline, CDR1 MDHEN and CDR2 SYDVKM. V was clipped by 6 bases and J by 2 bases; unmatched bases: 19. The CDR3 is 22 amino acids. The CDR3 reads CASSGPGLAGGHGERPYNEQFF. In DNA, the CDR3 is TGTGCCAGCAGCGGACCGGGACTAGCGGGAGGGCATGGTGAGAGGCCCTACAATGAGCAGTTCTTC.

The chain recombines TRBV5-4 with TRBJ2-5; 7 positions agree with TRBD2. Germline V gene lookup returns CDR1 SGHNT and CDR2 YYREEE (reference sequence). Trimming at V came to 5 bases and at J to 5 bases, leaving 12 bases not matched to a gene. CDR3 length: 15 residues. CDR3 in DNA: TGTGCCAGCAGTCCTCAAAGGGGAGGGAAGGAGACCCAGTACTTC. The encoded protein is CASSPQRGGKETQYF.

This clonotype was counted ten times or more. The rearrangement uses TRBV19 and TRBJ1-2, with D unclear. V was clipped by 6 bases and J by 2 bases, with 13 bases between them. Germline CDR1 and CDR2: LNHDA and SQIVND (reference sequence). This CDR3 is 14 amino acids long. The CDR3 protein is CASRRARLNYGYTF. The CDR3 DNA reads TGTGCCAGTAGAAGGGCTCGACTAAACTATGGCTACACCTTC.

Note on this clonotype: A much larger clone lies a single base off, so this may be a read error. This chain joins TRBV27 and TRBJ2-2; a weak D match, TRBD2 (5 bases). CDR1 is MNHEY, CDR2 SMNVEV, per germline (reference sequence). This CDR3 has 14 amino acids. CDR3 loop: CASSSSIHTGELSF. The CDR3 DNA follows: TGTGCCAGCAGTTCTTCAATACACACCGGGGAGCTGTCTTTT.

The chain combines TRBV5-6 with TRBJ1-5; D not certain. Between the trimmed V and J ends, which lost 3 bases and 0 bases, there was a span of 10 bases. The CDR3 totals 15 residues. Looked up from germline, CDR1 is SGHDT and CDR2 is YYEEEE. In DNA, the CDR3 is TGTGCCAGCAGCTCTTGGGAGGTTAGCAATCAGCCCCAGCATTTT. The encoded protein is CASSSWEVSNQPQHF. The variable domain in full, with the rest retrieved from reference TRBV5-6 and TRBJ1-5, is DAGVTQSPTHLIKTRGQQVTLRCSPKSGHDTVSWYQQALGQGPQFIFQYYEEEERQRGNFPDRFSGHQFPNYSSELNVNALLLGDSALYLCASSSWEVSNQPQHFGDGTRLSIL.

This clonotype was seen more than once but under ten times. CDR3 nucleotide sequence: TGTGCCAGCAGCTTATTGGGACAGGGTTATAATGAGCAGTTCTTC. Translating it yields CASSLLGQGYNEQFF. The chain uses TRBV7-2 and TRBJ2-1, with TRBD1 identical over 9 bases. The CDR3 runs 15 residues. From germline, CDR1 is SGHTA and CDR2 FQGNSA. The V segment lost 2 bases and the J segment 7 bases; nucleotides outside the gene matches: 6.

This clonotype was seen at least ten times. This chain links TRBV28 with TRBJ1-1, with D unresolved. The CDR3 loop spans 11 amino acids. CDR1 is MDHEN, CDR2 SYDVKM, per germline. Trimming pared 6 bases from V and 10 bases from J, leaving 12 bases between. CDR3 protein: CASRRHPPAFF. In nucleotides, the CDR3 is TGTGCCAGCAGGAGACACCCTCCAGCTTTCTTT.

This clonotype appeared many times. The chain links TRBV7-3 to TRBJ1-1, with a tentative D call TRBD1 (6 bases). CDR3 length equals 14 residues. The V gene lost 5 bases and the J gene lost 4 bases, with 14 bases spanning the gap. Germline V gene data show CDR1 as SGHTA and CDR2 as FQGTGA. CDR3 region: CASSAQGTGTEAFF. Here the CDR3 DNA reads TGTGCCAGCAGCGCCCAGGGGACGGGCACTGAAGCTTTCTTT.

This clonotype was seen repeatedly, ten times or more. The V and J genes are TRBV24-1 and TRBJ2-2, with D possibly being TRBD1 (6 bases). Germline V CDR1 and CDR2: KGHDR, SFDVKD. This CDR3 is built from 14 residues. V was trimmed by 8 bases and J by 1 base, leaving 10 bases between them. The CDR3 spells CATKEQGNTGELFF. CDR3 DNA sequence: TGTGCCACCAAAGAACAGGGGAACACCGGGGAGCTGTTTTTT.